These 3 T cell receptor beta chains share one sample of origin, sequenced in a study of neurological immune-mediated disorders. The time point: longitudinal time-point 1 (baseline). TCRdb fed the 5' RACE reads into MiXCR, producing one record per CDR3 protein. The sample lists tens of thousands of distinct CDR3 sequences; about 11% were seen once. Sequenced: PBMCs. Every receptor here comes from a male donor with HTLV-1-associated myelopathy (HAM/TSP).

This clonotype has ten or more counts. The chain couples TRBV10-3 to TRBJ1-1, with D possibly TRBD1 on 6 matching bases. Germline V CDR1 and CDR2: ENHRY, SYGVKD. The CDR3 runs to 13 residues. V was cut by 11 bases and J by 3 bases, with 16 bases left in between. Here the CDR3 DNA reads TGTGCCGCCGCACGGGACACCCACACTGAAGCTTTCTTT. Translated: CAAARDTHTEAFF.

At least ten counts were recorded for this clonotype. V is TRBV20-1 and J is TRBJ2-5, with D perhaps being TRBD1 or TRBD2 (6 bases each). The CDR3 runs 16 residues. Germline values: CDR1 DFQATT, CDR2 SNEGSKA (reference sequence). Trimming shortened V by 5 bases and J by 1 base, and 20 bases separated the two germline ends. The CDR3 DNA reads as TGCAGTGCTGGGAAGGGGGGCGGCCTTACCCAAGAGACCCAGTACTTC. It is translated as CSAGKGGGLTQETQYF.

This chain links TRBV6-6 with TRBJ1-1; a possible D gene is TRBD1 (5 bases). V lost 7 bases and J lost 1, with 22 bases in between. CDR3 size: 17 residues. Germline-derived CDR1 and CDR2 are MNHNY and SVGAGI (reference sequence). The CDR3 loop reads CASTHPTVRGWNTEAFF. CDR3 in DNA: TGTGCCAGCACCCACCCAACGGTGAGGGGTTGGAACACTGAAGCTTTCTTT.